This T cell receptor (beta chain) was observed in a study of identical twins. Study results and caveats: Zero-insertion analyses were open to partial confounding by invariant MAIT and iNKT cells.

V trimming: 0 bases; J trimming: 6 bases; junction bases outside the gene matches: 4. From germline, CDR1 is DFQATT and CDR2 SNEGSKA (reference sequence). The CDR3 is made up of 15 amino acids. A remark on this clonotype: The antigen remains unidentified.

TCRdb used MiXCR to reprocess the 5' RACE reads, holding one entry per CDR3 protein. The profile shows around 530,000 distinct CDR3 sequences, approximately 16% of them singletons. This sample was shared with a second study, whose subject was yellow fever vaccine responses in identical twins.

The sequence was collected from a woman in her late teens or twenties in good health. Sequenced: CD4+ T cells sorted from blood. The chain carries TRBV20-1 and TRBJ2-1; 11 bases match TRBD2. CDR3 bases: TGCAGTGCTAGAGATGGCCTAGCGGGAGGCAATGAGCAGTTCTTC. It is translated as CSARDGLAGGNEQFF.